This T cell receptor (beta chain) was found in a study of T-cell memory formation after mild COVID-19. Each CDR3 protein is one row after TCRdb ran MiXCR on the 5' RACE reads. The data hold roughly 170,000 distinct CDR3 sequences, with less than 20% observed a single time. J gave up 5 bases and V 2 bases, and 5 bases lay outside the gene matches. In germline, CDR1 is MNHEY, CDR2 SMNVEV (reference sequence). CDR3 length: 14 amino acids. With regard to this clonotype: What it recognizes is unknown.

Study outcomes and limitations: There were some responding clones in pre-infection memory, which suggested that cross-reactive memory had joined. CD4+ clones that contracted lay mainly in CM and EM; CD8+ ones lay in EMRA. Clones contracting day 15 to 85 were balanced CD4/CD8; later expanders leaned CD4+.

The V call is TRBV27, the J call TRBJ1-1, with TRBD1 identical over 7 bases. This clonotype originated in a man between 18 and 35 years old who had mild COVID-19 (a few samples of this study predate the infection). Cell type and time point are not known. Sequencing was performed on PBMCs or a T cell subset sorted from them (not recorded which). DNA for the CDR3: TGTGCCAGCAGTTTAAGGAGGGGGCATACTGAAGCTTTCTTT. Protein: CASSLRRGHTEAFF.